The entry below gives a single T cell receptor beta chain sequence along with its context. Its target is unknown. The source of the sample is a study of T-cell memory formation after mild COVID-19. TCRdb processed the 5' RACE reads anew with MiXCR; each CDR3 protein has one entry. The data show approximately 430,000 distinct CDR3 sequences, with 20% to 25% seen just once and around 14% held by the top ten. Germline V lookup: CDR1 PRHDT, CDR2 FYEKMQ (reference sequence). The V end lost 0 bases, the J end lost 4 bases, and 14 bases lay between the germline ends. The CDR3 totals 16 residues. Findings of the study overall: A subset of responding clones appeared in pre-infection memory, suggesting cross-reactive memory joined. Day 15 to 85 contracting clones showed balanced CD4/CD8; day 15 to 37 expanders favored CD4+.

Sequencing was performed on PBMCs or a T cell subset sorted from them (not recorded which). The V call is TRBV13, the J call TRBJ2-3, with D perhaps being TRBD1 or TRBD2 (6 bases each). This sequence was found in an adult woman who had mild COVID-19 (a few samples of this study predate the infection). Cell type and time point are not known. The CDR3 region has the DNA TGTGCCAGCAGCTTAGGCGGGGGCGGACAACCAGATACGCAGTATTTT. This sequence encodes CASSLGGGGQPDTQYF.